One and the same sample provided the 23 T cell receptor beta chains below, sequenced in a study of T cells in Graves' hyperthyroidism and ophthalmopathy (dated by TCRdb to between 2019 and 2020). Receptors were amplified or captured by multiplex PCR. Sequencing used an Illumina HiSeq 2000. TCR beta CDR3 regions were amplified from RNA transcripts. The TCR CDR3 was subjected to a first round of RT-PCR using the HTBI primer set and the Qiagen OneStep RT-PCR kit. Using fastp at Q25 and MiXCR, TCRdb reprocessed the public reads and kept productive beta chains. CDR3 protein sequences are deduplicated, and each keeps its most common genes and DNA. This sample gives about 400,000 distinct CDR3 sequences in total; over 13% of them show up just once. Approximately 29% of the sample rests with the top ten. The sample consisted of blood. The receptor set was obtained from a man over 45 with Graves' ophthalmopathy.

The chain recombines TRBV7-9 with TRBJ1-2; D is undetermined. The V gene lost 5 bases and the J gene lost 6 bases, with 19 bases spanning the gap. The CDR3 has 15 amino acids. Germline CDR1 reads SEHNR; CDR2 reads FQNEAQ (reference sequence). CDR3 region: CASSKGPVRFHGYTF. The DNA for the CDR3 is TGTGCCAGCAGCAAAGGCCCCGTCAGGTTCCATGGCTACACCTTC.

This clonotype was picked up many times. This chain links TRBV20-1 with TRBJ2-3; 11 bases line up with TRBD2. CDR1 and CDR2 from the germline V gene are DFQATT and SNEGSKA (reference sequence). The CDR3 length is 18 residues. With 0 bases clipped from V and 0 bases from J, the junction kept 8 bases outside the gene matches. CDR3 nucleotide sequence: TGCAGTGCTAGAGATCGGAGGACTAGCGGGTTAAGCACAGATACGCAGTATTTT. This encodes CSARDRRTSGLSTDTQYF.

This clonotype was detected many times. For the CDR3, the DNA is TGTGCCAGCAGCGCTAGTCCTGGGGATGAAAAACTGTTTTTT. Encoded protein: CASSASPGDEKLFF. V usage is TRBV5-5 and J usage is TRBJ1-4; no reliable D call. Trimming took off 4 bases at V and 6 bases at J, with 13 bases between the two ends. The CDR3 sequence is 14 residues long. Germline V gene sequence: CDR1 SGHKS, CDR2 YYEKEE (reference sequence).

A few counts support this clonotype. The V call is TRBV11-2, the J call TRBJ2-7; D could derive from TRBD1 or TRBD2 (5 bases each). The CDR3 length is 12 residues. From germline, CDR1 is SGHAT and CDR2 FQNNGV. V lost 6 bases, J lost 6 bases, and 12 bases lay in between. The DNA of the CDR3 is TGTGCCAGCAGTTCGCAGGGAGTCGAGCAGTACTTC. It is translated as CASSSQGVEQYF.

This clonotype was counted many times. The rearrangement uses TRBV28 and TRBJ2-7; possible D gene TRBD2, 7 bases. V was pared by 6 bases and J by 5 bases, with 17 bases between. The CDR3 is made up of 14 amino acids. The V gene's germline CDR1 is MDHEN and CDR2 SYDVKM. The CDR3 is CASREEGGDNEQYF. DNA for the CDR3: TGTGCCAGCAGAGAAGAGGGAGGGGACAACGAGCAGTACTTC. Full variable domain (outside the CDR3, taken from reference TRBV28 and TRBJ2-7): DVKVTQSSRYLVKRTGEKVFLECVQDMDHENMFWYRQDPGLGLRLIYFSYDVKMKEKGDIPEGYSVSREKKERFSLILESASTNQTSMYLCASREEGGDNEQYFGPGTRLTVT.

The V gene is TRBV5-5, the J gene TRBJ2-5; weak D call: TRBD2 (6 bases). V lost 4 bases and J 5 bases, leaving 12 bases between the germline ends. Germline V lookup: CDR1 SGHKS, CDR2 YYEKEE (reference sequence). This CDR3 has 13 residues. As DNA, the CDR3 is TGTGCCAGCAGCATGGGACTGTGGGAGACCCAGTACTTC. Translating it yields CASSMGLWETQYF. Together with reference TRBV5-5 and TRBJ2-5, the CDR3 gives the full variable domain: DAGVTQSPTHLIKTRGQQVTLRCSPISGHKSVSWYQQVLGQGPQFIFQYYEKEERGRGNFPDRFSARQFPNYSSELNVNALLLGDSALYLCASSMGLWETQYFGPGTRLLVL.

V gene TRBV5-1 combines with J gene TRBJ1-5; D ambiguous. CDR3 length: 15 residues. V dropped 4 bases and J dropped 0 bases, with 11 bases sitting between them. Germline loops: CDR1 SGHRS, CDR2 YFSETQ. CDR3 sequence (DNA): TGCGCCAGCAGCCCCGGACCACTTAGCAATCAGCCCCAGCATTTT. It translates to CASSPGPLSNQPQHF. The whole variable domain, remainder taken from reference TRBV5-1 and TRBJ1-5, is KAGVTQTPRYLIKTRGQQVTLSCSPISGHRSVSWYQQTPGQGLQFLFEYFSETQRNKGNFPGRFSGRQFSNSRSEMNVSTLELGDSALYLCASSPGPLSNQPQHFGDGTRLSIL.

J is TRBJ2-1 and V is TRBV2, with 11 bases lining up with TRBD2. Germline loops: CDR1 SNHLY, CDR2 FYNNEI. The CDR3 is made up of 14 amino acids. V trimming: 6 bases; J trimming: 7 bases; junction bases outside the gene matches: 5. The CDR3 region has the DNA TGTGCCAGCAGACCCACTAGCGGGAGTAATGAGCAGTTCTTC. This encodes CASRPTSGSNEQFF.

The chain uses TRBV29-1 and TRBJ1-2; D perhaps matches TRBD1 (5 bases). CDR3 length equals 13 residues. CDR1 and CDR2 from the germline V gene are SQVTM and ANQGSEA. V was shortened by 0 bases and J by 7 bases, with 12 bases between the two germline ends. DNA for the CDR3: TGCAGCGTTGAAGATTGGCAGGGAGCTGGCTACACCTTC. This gives the protein CSVEDWQGAGYTF.

This clonotype has ten or more counts. The chain combines TRBV20-1 with TRBJ2-1; 8 bases match TRBD1. The CDR3 consists of 13 residues. Germline loops: CDR1 DFQATT, CDR2 SNEGSKA (reference sequence). In DNA form, the CDR3 reads TGCAGGATTTCCAGGGGGCGCATCGATGAGCAGTTCTTC. Translated: CRISRGRIDEQFF.

In its sample, this clonotype was seen many times. This chain connects TRBV12-3 or TRBV12-4 to TRBJ2-5; D ambiguous. The V end was cut by 5 bases, the J end by 5 bases, with 12 bases between. CDR3 length: 13 amino acids. This chain's CDR3 is CASSALGMETQYF. The CDR3 nucleotides are TGTGCCAGCAGTGCATTGGGGATGGAGACCCAGTACTTC.

This clonotype was seen only a few times. The CDR3 bases are TGTGCCAGCAGCTTAGACCAAGGACTAGCGGGGTACAATGAGCAGTTCTTC. It is translated as CASSLDQGLAGYNEQFF. This chain uses TRBV7-6 with TRBJ2-1; the match to TRBD2 covers 12 bases. Germline CDR1 reads SGHVS; CDR2 reads FNYEAQ. The J segment lost 4 bases and the V segment lost 1 base, leaving 5 bases of the junction unmatched. CDR3 size: 17 residues. Variable domain in full (rest from reference TRBV7-6 and TRBJ2-1): GAGVSQSPRYKVTKRGQDVALRCDPISGHVSLYWYRQALGQGPEFLTYFNYEAQQDKSGLPNDRFSAERPEGSISTLTIQRTEQRDSAMYRCASSLDQGLAGYNEQFFGPGTRLTVL.

This clonotype was observed at least ten times. The rearrangement links TRBV28 to TRBJ1-1, with 7 positions matching TRBD1. The CDR3 has 15 amino acids. V lost 9 bases to trimming and J lost 6 bases; unmatched junction nucleotides: 16. CDR1 and CDR2 (germline): MDHEN, SYDVKM. The CDR3 spells CASLARTGIAPEAFF. CDR3 bases: TGTGCCAGTCTAGCCAGGACAGGTATAGCCCCTGAAGCTTTCTTT.

In this sample, this clonotype turned up many times. The chain is built from TRBV28 and TRBJ1-1, with 9 nucleotides matching TRBD1. Looked up from germline, CDR1 is MDHEN and CDR2 is SYDVKM. This CDR3 comprises 13 residues. The V gene end was trimmed by 6 bases and the J gene end by 4 bases; junction bases not matched to a gene: 3. CDR3 nucleotides: TGTGCCAGCAGACAGGGGGCTGGCACTGAAGCTTTCTTT. Translating it yields CASRQGAGTEAFF.

V usage is TRBV4-1 and J usage is TRBJ2-7, with D possibly TRBD2 on 5 matching bases. Trimming removed 1 base from V and 5 bases from J, with 12 bases in between. CDR3 size: 14 residues. Germline V CDR1 and CDR2: MGHRA, YSYEKL. This CDR3 is CASSQGPGRNEQYF. The CDR3, as DNA: TGCGCCAGCAGCCAAGGCCCGGGAAGGAACGAGCAGTACTTC.

The table lists this clonotype with many counts. V and J are TRBV6-1 and TRBJ2-7, with 9 nucleotides matching TRBD2. V trimming: 4 bases; J trimming: 7 bases; junction bases outside the gene matches: 8. This CDR3 is 14 amino acids long. The germline V gene encodes CDR1 MNHNS and CDR2 SASEGT. CDR3 DNA: TGTGCCAGCAGTGTAGCGGGAGCTCCGGGGGAGCAGTACTTC. Translation: CASSVAGAPGEQYF.

This clonotype was found many times. The chain joins TRBV20-1 to TRBJ1-1, with D uncertain. The V and J ends lost 0 bases and 6 bases respectively, with 14 bases between them. This CDR3 has 14 residues. Germline CDR1 and CDR2: DFQATT and SNEGSKA (reference sequence). DNA of the CDR3: TGCAGTGCTAGAGATCCTTCGTCGGCATCTGAAGCTTTCTTT. It codes for CSARDPSSASEAFF.

This clonotype has a handful of counts. V is TRBV28 and J is TRBJ1-1; 7 nucleotides match TRBD1. Per germline, CDR1 MDHEN and CDR2 SYDVKM. CDR3 size: 17 residues. The V segment lost 2 bases and the J segment 11 bases; nucleotides outside the gene matches: 20. CDR3 bases: TGTGCCAGCAGTTTAATAACGGCCGCACAGGGGCAGGGGTGGGCTTTCTTT. Amino acids: CASSLITAAQGQGWAFF. Combining the CDR3 with reference TRBV28 and TRBJ1-1 gives the whole variable domain DVKVTQSSRYLVKRTGEKVFLECVQDMDHENMFWYRQDPGLGLRLIYFSYDVKMKEKGDIPEGYSVSREKKERFSLILESASTNQTSMYLCASSLITAAQGQGWAFFGQGTRLTVV.

A few counts support this clonotype. This chain joins TRBV10-3 and TRBJ2-5, with TRBD1 matching over 7 bases. CDR1 ENHRY and CDR2 SYGVKD come from the germline V gene. This CDR3 has 14 amino acids. Losses at the gene ends were 4 bases for V and 1 base for J; bases not matched to a gene: 3. DNA of the CDR3: TGTGCCATCAGTGTGCGACAGGGCCAAGAGACCCAGTACTTC. Translating gives CAISVRQGQETQYF.

There are many counts of this clonotype. The chain combines TRBV20-1 with TRBJ2-5; 8 bases are shared with TRBD2. Germline V CDR1 and CDR2: DFQATT, SNEGSKA (reference sequence). This CDR3 contains 15 residues. The V gene end was trimmed by 6 bases and the J gene end by 10 bases; junction bases not matched to a gene: 19. The CDR3 spells CSAKAPGGSGGIQYF. The CDR3, as DNA: TGCAGTGCCAAGGCCCCTGGCGGGAGCGGGGGAATCCAGTACTTC.

There are many counts of this clonotype. The rearrangement links TRBV24-1 to TRBJ2-7; 8 positions agree with TRBD1. V shed 5 bases and J 3 bases; nucleotides not matched to a gene: 5. This CDR3 has 14 amino acids. CDR1 and CDR2 (germline): KGHDR, SFDVKD. CDR3 nucleotides: TGTGCCACCAGTGCCTCAGGGGGCGTCTACGAGCAGTACTTC. It codes for CATSASGGVYEQYF.

This clonotype was seen a few times. V is TRBV5-4 and J is TRBJ1-2; D possibly corresponds to TRBD1 (5 bases). Between the trimmed V and J ends, which lost 6 bases and 9 bases, there was a span of 18 bases. CDR3 size: 13 residues. From germline, CDR1 is SGHNT and CDR2 YYREEE (reference sequence). The CDR3 sequence is CASNRDSRYSYTF. Here the CDR3 DNA reads TGTGCCAGCAACCGGGACTCCCGTTACAGCTACACCTTC.

This clonotype has at least ten counts. The genes are TRBV12-3 or TRBV12-4 and TRBJ2-5; the D gene is possibly TRBD2 (6 bases). This CDR3 is 13 amino acids long. Trimming stripped 1 base from V and 5 bases from J, with 8 bases between. CDR3 loop: CASSLEGRETQYF. As DNA, the CDR3 is TGTGCCAGCAGTTTAGAGGGGAGGGAGACCCAGTACTTC.